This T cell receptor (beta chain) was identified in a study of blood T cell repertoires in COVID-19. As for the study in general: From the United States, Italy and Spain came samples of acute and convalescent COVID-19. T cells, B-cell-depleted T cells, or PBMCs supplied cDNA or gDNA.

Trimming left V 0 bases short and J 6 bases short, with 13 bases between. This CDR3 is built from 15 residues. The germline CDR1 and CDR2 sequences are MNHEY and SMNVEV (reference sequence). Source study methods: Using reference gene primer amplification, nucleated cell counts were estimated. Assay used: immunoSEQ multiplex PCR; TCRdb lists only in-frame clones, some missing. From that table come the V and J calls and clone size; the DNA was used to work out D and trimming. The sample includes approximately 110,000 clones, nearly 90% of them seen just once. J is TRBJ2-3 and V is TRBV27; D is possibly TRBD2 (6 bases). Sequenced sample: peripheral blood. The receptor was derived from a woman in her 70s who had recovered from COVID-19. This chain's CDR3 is CASSLSGLPSDTQYF. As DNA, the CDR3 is TGTGCCAGCAGTTTATCGGGACTCCCTAGCGATACGCAGTATTTT.